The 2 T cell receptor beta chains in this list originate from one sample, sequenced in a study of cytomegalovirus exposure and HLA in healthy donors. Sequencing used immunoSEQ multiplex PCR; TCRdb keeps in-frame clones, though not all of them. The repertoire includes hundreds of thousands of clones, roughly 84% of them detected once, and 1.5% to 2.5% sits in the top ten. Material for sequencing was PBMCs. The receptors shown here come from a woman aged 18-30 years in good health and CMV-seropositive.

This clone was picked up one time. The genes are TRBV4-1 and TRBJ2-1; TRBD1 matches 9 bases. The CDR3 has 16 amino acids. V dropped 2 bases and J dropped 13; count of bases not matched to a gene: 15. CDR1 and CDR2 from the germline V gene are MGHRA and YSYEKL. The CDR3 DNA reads TGCGCCAGCAGCCAACCCCTCGAACAGGGGGCACACACACAGTTCTTC. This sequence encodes CASSQPLEQGAHTQFF.

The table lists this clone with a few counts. DNA for the CDR3: TGTGCCAGCAGCCCCCGGACAGGGCGAGGTGGCTACACCTTC. Translating gives CASSPRTGRGGYTF. This rearrangement joins TRBV7-8 to TRBJ1-2, with 8 bases fitting TRBD1. Unmatched junction bases numbered 9, after V lost 5 bases and J lost 7 bases. This CDR3 comprises 14 residues. Germline CDR1 SGHVS, CDR2 FQNEAQ.